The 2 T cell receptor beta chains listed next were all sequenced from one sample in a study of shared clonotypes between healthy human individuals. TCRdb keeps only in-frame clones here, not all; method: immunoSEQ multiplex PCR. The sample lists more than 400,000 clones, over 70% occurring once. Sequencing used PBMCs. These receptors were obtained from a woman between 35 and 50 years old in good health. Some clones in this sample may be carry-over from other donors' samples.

The CDR3 sequence: CAISGDRLMNEQFF. CDR3 sequence (DNA): TGTGCCATCAGTGGGGACAGACTTATGAATGAGCAGTTCTTC. The chain joins TRBV10-3 to TRBJ2-1, with TRBD1 matching over 7 bases. V lost 4 bases and J lost 7; bases outside the gene matches: 7. The CDR3 sequence is 14 residues long. The germline V gene encodes CDR1 ENHRY and CDR2 SYGVKD.

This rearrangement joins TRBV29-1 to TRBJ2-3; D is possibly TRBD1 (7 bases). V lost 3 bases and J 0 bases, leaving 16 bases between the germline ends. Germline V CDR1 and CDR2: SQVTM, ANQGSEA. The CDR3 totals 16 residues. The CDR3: CSVDSLRGASTDTQYF. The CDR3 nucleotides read TGCAGCGTTGACTCCCTCAGGGGGGCGAGCACAGATACGCAGTATTTT.